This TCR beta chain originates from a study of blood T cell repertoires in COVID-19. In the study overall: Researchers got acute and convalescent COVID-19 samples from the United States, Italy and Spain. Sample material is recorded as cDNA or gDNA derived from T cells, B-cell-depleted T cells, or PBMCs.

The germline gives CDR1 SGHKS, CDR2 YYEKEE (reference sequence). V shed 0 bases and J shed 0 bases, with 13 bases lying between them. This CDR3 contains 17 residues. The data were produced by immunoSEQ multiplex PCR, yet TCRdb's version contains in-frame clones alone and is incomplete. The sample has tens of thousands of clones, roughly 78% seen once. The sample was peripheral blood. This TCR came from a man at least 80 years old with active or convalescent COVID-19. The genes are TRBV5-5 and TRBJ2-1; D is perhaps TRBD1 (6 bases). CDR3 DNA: TGTGCCAGCAGCTTGGCCGCAGGGGTCGGCTCCTACAATGAGCAGTTCTTC. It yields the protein CASSLAAGVGSYNEQFF.